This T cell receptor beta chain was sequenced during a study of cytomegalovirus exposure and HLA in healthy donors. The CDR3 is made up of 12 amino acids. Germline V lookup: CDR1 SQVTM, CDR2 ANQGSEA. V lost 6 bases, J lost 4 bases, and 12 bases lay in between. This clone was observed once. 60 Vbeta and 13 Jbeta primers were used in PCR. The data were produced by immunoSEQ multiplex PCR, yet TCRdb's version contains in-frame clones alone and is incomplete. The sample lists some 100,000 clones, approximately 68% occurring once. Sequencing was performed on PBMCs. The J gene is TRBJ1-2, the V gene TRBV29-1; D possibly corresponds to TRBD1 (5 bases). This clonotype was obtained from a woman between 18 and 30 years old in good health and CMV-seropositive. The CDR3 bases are TGCAGCGTACAAGCTCAGGGCTATGGCTACACCTTC. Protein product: CSVQAQGYGYTF.